The clone carrying this T cell receptor (beta chain) appeared a single time. Antigen: not known. Clones were read by immunoSEQ multiplex PCR, and TCRdb kept only the in-frame ones, dropping some. The sample includes 150,000 or so clones, roughly nine tenths seen only once; the top ten take approximately 1.5%. The sample comes from a study of T cell responses to AZD1222 COVID-19 vaccine. Overall study context: Samples with a second dose at about 4 or about 12 weeks were pooled together.

Germline V gene sequence: CDR1 MNHEY, CDR2 SMNVEV (reference sequence). Trimming took off 5 bases at V and 2 bases at J, with 10 bases between the two ends. This CDR3 has 15 residues. Study findings and constraints: Elevations in Spike-specific TCR breadth and depth followed administration of two AZD1222 doses. Repertoire collection took place solely once the T cell response had peaked. Only a handful of AZD1222 recipients, roughly six in all, had baseline seropositivity.

J is TRBJ1-6 and V is TRBV27; D perhaps matches TRBD1 (5 bases). The starting material was peripheral blood, obtained on day 0 of AZD1222 vaccination. The TCR comes from an adult in good health. Here the CDR3 reads CASSPGGTYNSPLHF. The CDR3 DNA follows: TGTGCCAGCAGTCCCGGGGGAACCTATAATTCACCCCTCCACTTT.